The source of this T cell receptor beta chain is a study of blood T cell repertoires in COVID-19. Background on the study: Acute-phase and convalescent COVID-19 samples originated in the United States, Italy and Spain.

The ends lost 0 bases at V and 3 bases at J; junction bases unmatched: 9. This CDR3 has 20 residues. Data came from immunoSEQ multiplex PCR; TCRdb stores just in-frame clones and leaves some out. The sample lists some 150,000 clones, around 84% occurring once. This chain joins TRBV23-1 and TRBJ2-2, with 14 positions matching TRBD2. TRBV23-1 counts as an open reading frame of uncertain function. The sequenced sample consisted of peripheral blood. This TCR was recovered from a human donor in a cohort sampled during active COVID-19. CDR3 in amino acids: CASSQSPRRLAGGYTGELFF. The CDR3 nucleotides are TGCGCCAGCAGTCAATCGCCCCGGCGACTAGCGGGAGGGTACACCGGGGAGCTGTTTTTT.